One and the same sample provided the 5 T cell receptor beta chains below, sequenced in a study of blood T cell repertoires in COVID-19. TCRdb keeps only in-frame clones here, not all; method: immunoSEQ multiplex PCR. The sample records under 200,000 clones, roughly nine tenths being singletons. The sample taken for sequencing was peripheral blood. Every receptor here comes from a woman between 65 and 79 years old with acute or convalescent COVID-19.

The V gene is TRBV19, the J gene TRBJ2-1, with 8 nucleotides matching TRBD2. The CDR3 sequence is 17 residues long. The germline V gene has CDR1 LNHDA and CDR2 SQIVND (reference sequence). The V segment lost 0 bases and the J segment 5 bases; nucleotides outside the gene matches: 9. CDR3 region: CASSIDAGGRNDNEQFF. The CDR3 DNA is TGTGCCAGTAGTATAGATGCAGGCGGGAGGAACGACAATGAGCAGTTCTTC.

The chain recombines TRBV19 with TRBJ2-3; TRBD1 matches at 7 bases. This CDR3 is 13 amino acids long. The V and J ends lost 8 bases and 2 bases, in that order; junction bases with no gene match: 4. In germline, CDR1 is LNHDA, CDR2 SQIVND (reference sequence). The CDR3 is CASLGGSTDTQYF. CDR3 DNA: TGTGCCAGTTTAGGGGGCTCCACAGATACGCAGTATTTT.

The chain combines TRBV15 with TRBJ2-6, with 7 positions matching TRBD1. CDR1 and CDR2 (germline): LNHNV, YYDKDF (reference sequence). The CDR3 has 15 amino acids. The trim removed 4 bases at V and 3 bases at J, leaving 3 bases unmatched. CDR3 region: CATSIPGGGANVLTF. The CDR3 DNA sequence: TGTGCCACCAGCATCCCAGGGGGTGGGGCCAACGTCCTGACTTTC.

The V call is TRBV5-4, the J call TRBJ1-6; D is undetermined. Trimming left V 0 bases short and J 7 bases short, with 14 bases between. The CDR3 runs 16 residues. From germline, CDR1 is SGHNT and CDR2 YYREEE (reference sequence). The CDR3 region has the DNA TGTGCCAGCAGCTTGGGGCCGCAGGTATTCAATTCACCCCTCCACTTT. Its translation: CASSLGPQVFNSPLHF.

This chain links TRBV2 with TRBJ2-7; maybe TRBD1 (6 bases). Germline V lookup: CDR1 SNHLY, CDR2 FYNNEI. Trimming pared 9 bases from V and 6 bases from J, leaving 15 bases between. CDR3 length equals 12 residues. In DNA form, the CDR3 reads TGTGCCAGGAGTACAGGGTCCGCCGAGCAGTACTTC. Its translation: CARSTGSAEQYF.